The 11 T cell receptor beta chains below were found in one sample sequenced in a study of early T cells in non-severe SARS-CoV-2 infection. TCRdb re-derived calls from the 5' RACE reads in MiXCR, one entry per CDR3 protein. The data contain 25,000 to 30,000 distinct CDR3 sequences, roughly 5% of them seen just once; the ten biggest clones take up 11%. Material: whole blood. The source of these receptors is an adult who was a healthcare worker with PCR-confirmed SARS-CoV-2 infection or an uninfected control (not recorded which).

Ten or more counts support this clonotype. The chain couples TRBV4-3 to TRBJ2-7, with D maybe TRBD2 (6 bases). This CDR3 contains 15 residues. Trimming cost V 4 bases and J 5 bases, with 18 bases left between them. Looked up from germline, CDR1 is LGHNA and CDR2 is YSLEER. CDR3 in amino acids: CASSRGIGSLNEQYF. The CDR3 DNA sequence: TGCGCCAGCAGCCGAGGGATCGGGAGCCTTAACGAGCAGTACTTC.

The chain recombines TRBV20-1 with TRBJ2-1; TRBD2 matches 12 bases. The CDR3 has 15 amino acids. Trimming took 5 bases from V and 4 from J; bases not matched to a gene: 6. The germline CDR1 and CDR2 sequences are DFQATT and SNEGSKA (reference sequence). CDR3 sequence reads: CSASPGTSGYNEQFF. CDR3 DNA sequence: TGCAGTGCTTCCCCCGGGACTAGCGGGTACAATGAGCAGTTCTTC.

This clonotype has ten or more counts. This chain joins TRBV6-5 and TRBJ1-1; D call uncertain. Trimming cost V 7 bases and J 4 bases, with 19 bases left between them. Germline CDR1 MNHEY, CDR2 SVGAGI. This CDR3 has 15 residues. CDR3 in DNA: TGTGCCAGCATCCGACCGGGCGGCAGAGCCACTGAAGCTTTCTTT. Protein: CASIRPGGRATEAFF.

There are many counts of this clonotype. V and J are TRBV6-1 and TRBJ2-1; the D gene is possibly TRBD1 (5 bases). V shed 10 bases and J shed 7 bases, with 20 bases lying between them. CDR3 size: 14 residues. Germline V gives CDR1 MNHNS, CDR2 SASEGT. The CDR3 is CATFRAGFNNEQFF. CDR3 DNA: TGTGCCACATTCAGGGCAGGGTTCAATAATGAGCAGTTCTTC.

This clonotype was seen many times. This sequence joins TRBV7-9 and TRBJ2-1; 16 bases align to TRBD2. Trimming at V came to 5 bases and at J to 8 bases, leaving 3 bases not matched to a gene. The V gene's germline CDR1 is SEHNR and CDR2 FQNEAQ (reference sequence). This CDR3 has 15 residues. The CDR3 loop is CASSRGTSGRDEQFF. Written as DNA, the CDR3 is TGTGCCAGCAGCCGCGGGACTAGCGGGAGGGATGAGCAGTTCTTC. Full variable domain (rest looked up from reference TRBV7-9 and TRBJ2-1): DTGVSQNPRHKITKRGQNVTFRCDPISEHNRLYWYRQTLGQGPEFLTYFQNEAQLEKSRLLSDRFSAERPKGSFSTLEIQRTEQGDSAMYLCASSRGTSGRDEQFFGPGTRLTVL.

This clonotype turned up a few times. The chain combines TRBV27 with TRBJ1-1; D is perhaps TRBD1 (6 bases). The CDR3 has 13 amino acids. Germline CDR1 reads MNHEY; CDR2 reads SMNVEV (reference sequence). V dropped 8 bases and J dropped 6 bases, with 16 bases sitting between them. CDR3 sequence (DNA): TGTGCCAGCCGGAGGGGACATTGGTCTGAAGCTTTCTTT. Its protein is CASRRGHWSEAFF.

This clonotype was counted ten times or more. This chain joins TRBV6-1 and TRBJ2-3, with D perhaps being TRBD1 or TRBD2 (5 bases each). This CDR3 spans 15 amino acids. Trimming stripped 1 base from V and 2 bases from J, with 10 bases between. The germline V gene encodes CDR1 MNHNS and CDR2 SASEGT. The CDR3 DNA follows: TGTGCCAGCAGTGAAGGCGAGGGGACCACAGATACGCAGTATTTT. It specifies CASSEGEGTTDTQYF.

This clonotype turned up a few times. The CDR3 DNA is TGTGCCAGCATTCCCGACACGCACCGGGAGACCCAGTACTTC. It codes for CASIPDTHRETQYF. The chain employs TRBV2 and TRBJ2-5; D not certain. Germline V lookup: CDR1 SNHLY, CDR2 FYNNEI. There are 14 residues in the CDR3. V was clipped by 7 bases and J by 5 bases, with 17 bases between them.

This clonotype appeared a few times. V and J are TRBV7-9 and TRBJ2-1; a weak D match, TRBD2 (6 bases). The CDR3 is 15 amino acids. Germline CDR1 reads SEHNR; CDR2 reads FQNEAQ (reference sequence). With 4 bases removed from V and 2 bases from J, the gap between germline ends came to 12 bases. The CDR3 nucleotides read TGTGCCAGCAGCTCCAGACGGGAGACCTACAATGAGCAGTTCTTC. It specifies CASSSRRETYNEQFF.

This clonotype has ten or more counts. This rearrangement joins TRBV6-6 to TRBJ1-5; D not resolved. Trimming removed 7 bases from V and 4 bases from J, with 11 bases in between. This CDR3 has 13 residues. Germline V gene data show CDR1 as MNHNY and CDR2 as SVGAGI (reference sequence). CDR3 nucleotide sequence: TGTGCCAGCACCCATAATGGGAATCAGCCCCAGCATTTT. Translation gives CASTHNGNQPQHF.

This clonotype occurred many times. The CDR3 DNA is TGTGCCAGTAGTACGGACGGCCGAGCCAAAAACATTCAGTACTTC. Translation: CASSTDGRAKNIQYF. The chain carries TRBV19 and TRBJ2-4; no definite D call. V lost 4 bases, J lost 0 bases, and 10 bases lay in between. The CDR3 consists of 15 residues. In germline, CDR1 is LNHDA, CDR2 SQIVND (reference sequence).